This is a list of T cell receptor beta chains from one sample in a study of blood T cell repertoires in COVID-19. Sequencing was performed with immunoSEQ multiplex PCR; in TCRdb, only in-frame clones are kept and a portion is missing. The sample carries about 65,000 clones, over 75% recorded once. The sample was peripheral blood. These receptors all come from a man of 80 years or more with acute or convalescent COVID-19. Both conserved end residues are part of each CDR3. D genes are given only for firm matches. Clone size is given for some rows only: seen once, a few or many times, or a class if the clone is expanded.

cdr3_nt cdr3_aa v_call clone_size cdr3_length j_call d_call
TGTGCCAGCAGCGATAGGAGGCCTTCTGGGGCCAACGTCCTGACTTTC CASSDRRPSGANVLTF TRBV9 . 16 TRBJ2-6 .
TGTGCCAGCAGCCAAGACTTTTCTAGCACAGATACGCAGTATTTT CASSQDFSSTDTQYF TRBV14 . 15 TRBJ2-3 .
TGTGCCAGCAGTTACGGCTCTGGCAGCAATCAGCCCCAGCATTTT CASSYGSGSNQPQHF TRBV6-5 . 15 TRBJ1-5 .
TGTGCCAGCGGAGCACAGGGAGGGTCCGGGGAGCTGTTTTTT CASGAQGGSGELFF TRBV6-6 . 14 TRBJ2-2 .
TGTGCCAGCAACCCTGGCTACTATGGCTACACCTTC CASNPGYYGYTF TRBV2 . 12 TRBJ1-2 .
TGTGCCAGCAGCGTAGGACAGGGCGGCTATGGCTACACCTTC CASSVGQGGYGYTF TRBV9 . 14 TRBJ1-2 TRBD1
TGTGCCAGCAGTTCCCGTACAGGGGTGCGTTCACCCCTCCACTTT CASSSRTGVRSPLHF TRBV27 . 15 TRBJ1-6 TRBD1
TGTGCCAGTAGTCCCAAGGGACTAGCGGGGCAAGAGACCCAGTACTTC CASSPKGLAGQETQYF TRBV19 . 16 TRBJ2-5 TRBD2
TGTGCCAGCTCACCACCGAGGGGCAGGGGGAGCTACGAGCAGTACTTC CASSPPRGRGSYEQYF TRBV18 . 16 TRBJ2-7 TRBD1
TGTGCCAGCAGCTACATAACCTCTGGGGCCAACGTCCTGACTTTC CASSYITSGANVLTF TRBV5-8 once 15 TRBJ2-6 .
TGTGCCAGCAGCGTAGGGGACAGGGGGCAAAATGAGCAGTTCTTC CASSVGDRGQNEQFF TRBV9 . 15 TRBJ2-1 TRBD1
TGTGCCAGCAGCCAGATTCCGGGGGGGGGTTCACCCCTCCACTTT CASSQIPGGGSPLHF TRBV3-1/TRBV3-2 . 15 TRBJ1-6 .
TGTGCCAGCAGCATACCGGGACTAGGTATAAGTACGCAGTATTTT CASSIPGLGISTQYF TRBV7-9 few 15 TRBJ2-3 TRBD2
TGTGCCAGCAGGGGCCCGGGACTAGCGGGGGGTGTCTCCTACGAGCAGTACTTC CASRGPGLAGGVSYEQYF TRBV7-2 . 18 TRBJ2-7 TRBD2
TGTGCCAGCAGCCGACAAGGACAGCACAGCAATCAGCCCCAGCATTTT CASSRQGQHSNQPQHF TRBV7-9 . 16 TRBJ1-5 .
TGTGCCAGCAGCCTAAGGGAGGGCCTCTACGAGCAGTACTTC CASSLREGLYEQYF TRBV27 . 14 TRBJ2-7 TRBD2
TGTGCCAGCTCACCGGCCGGGCAACGTCGGGGGAACACTGAAGCTTTCTTT CASSPAGQRRGNTEAFF TRBV18 . 17 TRBJ1-1 .